This entry concerns a single TCR beta chain. The CDR3 has 21 residues. The germline CDR1 and CDR2 sequences are SGHTA and FQGTGA. The V segment lost 2 bases and the J segment 0 bases; nucleotides outside the gene matches: 21. The source of the sample is a study of blood T cell repertoires in COVID-19. As for the study in general: Material from acute and convalescent COVID-19 was sourced from the United States, Italy and Spain. The analysed material was cDNA or gDNA that came from T cells, B-cell-depleted T cells, or PBMCs.

Source study methods: Researchers report that nucleated cell counts were estimated from reference gene primer amplification. Profiled with immunoSEQ multiplex PCR; TCRdb holds only in-frame clones, not every one. V, J and clone size were drawn from that table, and D and trimming were deduced from the DNA. The repertoire holds 150,000 to 200,000 clones, around 86% seen once, with almost 1% in the top ten. The TCR comes from a young man with acute or convalescent COVID-19. This sequence joins TRBV7-3 and TRBJ1-1, with 7 bases identical to TRBD1. The sample consisted of peripheral blood. The chain's CDR3 is CASSLQGPLNRGARMNTEAFF. For the CDR3, the DNA is TGTGCCAGCAGCTTACAAGGGCCTCTAAACAGGGGCGCGAGGATGAACACTGAAGCTTTCTTT.